The following is a T cell receptor beta chain sequence with its context. Its antigen remains unidentified. At one end the junction does not follow the germline gene, possibly because of a read error. Germline V CDR1 and CDR2: SEHNR, FQNEAQ (reference sequence). This CDR3 contains 14 residues. This sample stems from a study of blood T cells in healthy people across ages. Findings and limits, study-wide: Comparison with aged donors showed that long-lived donors had more naive CD4+ cells and higher diversity.

Total RNA amounts of at least 6 micrograms were extracted per sample. A second PCR, run for about 7 to 11 cycles, used a sample-barcoded 5' primer plus a J-beta primer mix. A template-switch adaptor containing 12 random nucleotides labeled each cDNA molecule. TCRdb reprocessed the 5' RACE reads with MiXCR, giving one entry per CDR3 protein. The table has 1.5 million to 2 million distinct CDR3 sequences, around 42% seen once. The chain recombines TRBV7-9 with TRBJ1-2; no reliable D call. Sequences were obtained from blood. The receptor's source is a human donor in good health. The CDR3 DNA reads TGTGCCAGCAGCTTAGCCAAATGGTCCGATGGCTGCACCTTC. Its protein product is CASSLAKWSDGCTF.